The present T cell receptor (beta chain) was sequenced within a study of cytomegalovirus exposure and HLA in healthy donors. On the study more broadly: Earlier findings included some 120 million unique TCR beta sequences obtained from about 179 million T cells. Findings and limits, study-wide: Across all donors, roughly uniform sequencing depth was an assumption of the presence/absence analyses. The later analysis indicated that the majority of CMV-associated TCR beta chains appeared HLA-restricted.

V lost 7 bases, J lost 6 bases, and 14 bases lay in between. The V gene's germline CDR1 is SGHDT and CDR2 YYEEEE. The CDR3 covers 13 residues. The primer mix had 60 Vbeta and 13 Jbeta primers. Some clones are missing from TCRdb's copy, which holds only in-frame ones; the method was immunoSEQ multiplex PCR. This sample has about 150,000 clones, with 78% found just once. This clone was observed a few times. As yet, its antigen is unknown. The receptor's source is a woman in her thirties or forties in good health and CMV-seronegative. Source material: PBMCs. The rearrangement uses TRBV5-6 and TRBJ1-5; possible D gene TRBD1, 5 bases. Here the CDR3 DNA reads TGTGCCAGCGGACGACAGCCGGGTCAGCCCCAGCATTTT. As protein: CASGRQPGQPQHF.